This is a list of T cell receptor beta chains from one sample in a study of T-cell reconstitution after alpha-beta-depleted transplantation in children. From the PCR reads, TCRdb called clonotypes with MiXCR, one entry per CDR3 protein. Of about 580,000 distinct CDR3 sequences listed, 23% are singletons. The sample here was PBMCs, mostly from graft donor cells, taken 360 days after TCRalphabeta/CD19-depleted stem cell transplant. The source of these receptors is a boy in the first two years of life who had a stem cell transplant for acute myeloid leukemia, so the T cells may come from the graft donor. Both conserved end residues are part of each CDR3. D genes are given only for firm matches. Size tells how often a clone was seen (once, few, many) or the class of an expanded clone, and some rows leave it out.

V gene: TRBV28; clone size: many; J gene: TRBJ1-6; D gene: NA; CDR3 DNA: TGTGCCAGCAGTCCCCTTTGGGGGCTCGATTCACCCCTCCACTTT; CDR3 protein: CASSPLWGLDSPLHF
V gene: TRBV9; clone size: NA; J gene: TRBJ2-3; D gene: NA; CDR3 DNA: TGTGCCAGCAGCGTCCCTTCCACAGATACGCAGTATTTT; CDR3 protein: CASSVPSTDTQYF
V gene: TRBV12-3/TRBV12-4; clone size: many; J gene: TRBJ2-7; D gene: NA; CDR3 DNA: TGTGCCAGCAGCTTGGGGCGGTACGAGCAGTACTTC; CDR3 protein: CASSLGRYEQYF
V gene: TRBV12-3/TRBV12-4; clone size: NA; J gene: TRBJ2-7; D gene: TRBD1; CDR3 DNA: TGTGCCAGCAGCTACCGAGGCGTCCCGGGACAGGGGGCCCACGAGCAGTACTTC; CDR3 protein: CASSYRGVPGQGAHEQYF
V gene: TRBV28; clone size: many; J gene: TRBJ2-2; D gene: TRBD2; CDR3 DNA: TGTGCCAGCAGTTTCTATCCTAGCGGGGACCCCAGGACCGGGGAGCTGTTTTTT; CDR3 protein: CASSFYPSGDPRTGELFF
V gene: TRBV25-1; clone size: once; J gene: TRBJ2-5; D gene: NA; CDR3 DNA: TGTGCCAGCAGTGAATCCCTCACGGCCTACCCTCAAGAGACCCAGTACTTC; CDR3 protein: CASSESLTAYPQETQYF
V gene: TRBV16; clone size: NA; J gene: TRBJ1-1; D gene: NA; CDR3 DNA: TGTGCCAGCAGCCATCACAAATCGAACACTGAAGCTTTCTTT; CDR3 protein: CASSHHKSNTEAFF
V gene: TRBV11-2; clone size: many; J gene: TRBJ2-3; D gene: TRBD2; CDR3 DNA: TGTGCCAGCAGCTTGAGACTAGCGGGGGGGGCGTATCTTGTAGATACGCAGTATTTT; CDR3 protein: CASSLRLAGGAYLVDTQYF
V gene: TRBV6-1; clone size: many; J gene: TRBJ2-1; D gene: NA; CDR3 DNA: TGTGCCAGCTCCCGGGGGGCGAGCTCCTACAATGAGCAGTTCTTC; CDR3 protein: CASSRGASSYNEQFF
V gene: TRBV12-3/TRBV12-4; clone size: many; J gene: TRBJ2-1; D gene: NA; CDR3 DNA: TGTGCCAGCAGTCCACAGGGAATCCGCAATGAGCAGTTCTTC; CDR3 protein: CASSPQGIRNEQFF
V gene: TRBV2; clone size: many; J gene: TRBJ2-7; D gene: NA; CDR3 DNA: TGTGCCAGCAGTGAAGCTGGACCAGAATTCTACGAGCAGTACTTC; CDR3 protein: CASSEAGPEFYEQYF
V gene: TRBV7-2; clone size: NA; J gene: TRBJ2-7; D gene: NA; CDR3 DNA: TGTGCCAGCAGCTTACACGGGAGCTCCTACGAGCAGTACTTC; CDR3 protein: CASSLHGSSYEQYF
V gene: TRBV20-1; clone size: NA; J gene: TRBJ2-1; D gene: TRBD2; CDR3 DNA: TGCAGTGCCCGCGGACTAGCGGCGAGCTCCTACAATGAGCAGTTCTTC; CDR3 protein: CSARGLAASSYNEQFF
V gene: TRBV29-1; clone size: NA; J gene: TRBJ2-7; D gene: NA; CDR3 DNA: TGCAGCGTGACCGGGGCCTCCTACGAGCAGTACTTC; CDR3 protein: CSVTGASYEQYF
V gene: TRBV20-1; clone size: few; J gene: TRBJ1-5; D gene: NA; CDR3 DNA: TGCAGTGCTAGAGATCAGGGGAGTCCCCAGCCCCAGCATTTT; CDR3 protein: CSARDQGSPQPQHF
V gene: TRBV6-5; clone size: few; J gene: TRBJ1-2; D gene: NA; CDR3 DNA: TGTGCCAGCAGTTACTTCGGACAGTACTATGGCTACACCTTC; CDR3 protein: CASSYFGQYYGYTF
V gene: TRBV7-9; clone size: many; J gene: TRBJ2-2; D gene: TRBD1; CDR3 DNA: TGTGCCAGCAGCTTAGACGACAGGGCTACGAGCACCGGGGAGCTGTTTTTT; CDR3 protein: CASSLDDRATSTGELFF
V gene: TRBV7-2; clone size: NA; J gene: TRBJ2-1; D gene: TRBD1; CDR3 DNA: TGTGCCAGCAGCTTGCCGACAGGGGAGCAGTTCTTC; CDR3 protein: CASSLPTGEQFF
V gene: TRBV7-7; clone size: NA; J gene: TRBJ2-1; D gene: NA; CDR3 DNA: TGTGCCAGCAGCTTAACTCGGGGGGCAGGAGATGAGCAGTTCTTC; CDR3 protein: CASSLTRGAGDEQFF
V gene: TRBV4-1; clone size: NA; J gene: TRBJ2-1; D gene: TRBD2; CDR3 DNA: TGCGCCAGCAGCCAAGTGGGGAGCGGGGGTATAAATGAGCAGTTCTTC; CDR3 protein: CASSQVGSGGINEQFF
V gene: TRBV29-1; clone size: many; J gene: TRBJ2-1; D gene: NA; CDR3 DNA: TGCAGTGCTGAGAGCGACAGTATGTACAATGAGCAGTTCTTC; CDR3 protein: CSAESDSMYNEQFF
V gene: TRBV7-8; clone size: NA; J gene: TRBJ1-4; D gene: NA; CDR3 DNA: TGTGCCAGCGCCGCAAGGTTCGGGGGTGAAAAACTGTTTTTT; CDR3 protein: CASAARFGGEKLFF
V gene: TRBV5-5; clone size: few; J gene: TRBJ2-1; D gene: NA; CDR3 DNA: TGTGCCAGCAGCTTCGTTTGGCTAGGAAACAATGAGCAGTTCTTC; CDR3 protein: CASSFVWLGNNEQFF